This TCR beta chain was identified in a study of tumor and adjacent non-tumor tissue in lung cancer. The study's findings and limits: Significantly higher TCR diversity was found in tumor than normal lung. Higher tumor TCR diversity was associated with shorter survival.

The length of the CDR3 is 17 residues. Trimming shortened V by 1 base and J by 2 bases, and 18 bases separated the two germline ends. Per the germline V gene, CDR1 is SEHNR and CDR2 is FQNEAQ (reference sequence). Three rounds of nested PCR, following a modified ARM-PCR protocol, produced the TCRbeta library. TCRdb re-called the multiplex PCR reads through MiXCR, storing one row per CDR3 protein. Of around 99,000 distinct CDR3 sequences in the sample, about 75% are singletons; the top ten hold 37%. Note on this clonotype: Its target is unknown.

This sample's RNA came from whole unsorted tissue. This TCR came from a woman aged 55-75 years with non-small cell lung cancer. The sequencing sample was made of lung tumor tissue. V and J are TRBV7-9 and TRBJ2-7; weak D call: TRBD2 (7 bases). The CDR3 region is CASSLGSSAGAPYEQYF. Here the CDR3 DNA reads TGTGCCAGCAGCTTAGGGTCCTCGGCGGGGGCCCCCTACGAGCAGTACTTC.